Shown below are 26 T cell receptor beta chains from a single sample sequenced in a study of beta chain features in type 1 diabetes (dated 2018 in TCRdb). Preparation of the library involved the immunoSEQ multiplex PCR assay. The High Capacity cDNA Reverse Transcription Kit was used to reverse transcribe all of the isolated RNA, meaning that expressed TCRB transcripts were what got sequenced. The immuneACCESS repertoire file appears here via TCRdb, limited to in-frame rearrangements. These files lack a portion of the clones; in checked studies, under half of the deficit traces to unresolved V genes, and the cause of the others is not known. In this sample the table shows about 900,000 clones, about a sixth of which occur a single time. The ten most abundant clones make up around 0.02% of the sample. The sample comprised naive CD4+ T cells from blood. Explained via the paper, the cell subset or site label denotes: true naive CD4+ T cells. The receptor set was obtained from a young woman in good health.

The rearrangement joins TRBV4-3 to TRBJ2-7, with 8 nucleotides matching TRBD2. Germline CDR1 reads LGHNA; CDR2 reads YSLEER. This CDR3 is 15 amino acids long. Trimming took 1 base from V and 3 from J; bases not matched to a gene: 5. CDR3 region: CASSQVVAGNYEQYF. The CDR3 DNA is TGCGCCAGCAGCCAAGTTGTAGCGGGAAACTACGAGCAGTACTTC.

The table lists this clone with a few counts. This chain links TRBV20-1 with TRBJ2-1; tentative D call: TRBD1 (5 bases). The V end lost 7 bases, the J end lost 4 bases, and 8 bases lay between the germline ends. Germline V gene sequence: CDR1 DFQATT, CDR2 SNEGSKA (reference sequence). The CDR3 contains 11 residues. CDR3 residues: CSGGPYNEQFF. The CDR3 coding sequence is TGCAGTGGGGGCCCGTACAATGAGCAGTTCTTC.

This sequence joins TRBV18 and TRBJ1-1; TRBD1 agrees at 7 bases. CDR1 KGHSH and CDR2 LQKENI come from the germline V gene. The junction had 2 bases not matched to a gene; V was cut back by 4 bases and J by 6 bases. This CDR3 is built from 12 residues. In nucleotides, the CDR3 is TGTGCCAGCTCACAACAGGGGCCTGAAGCTTTCTTT. Its translation: CASSQQGPEAFF. The variable domain in full, completed from reference TRBV18 and TRBJ1-1, reads NAGVMQNPRHLVRRRGQEARLRCSPMKGHSHVYWYRQLPEEGLKFMVYLQKENIIDESGMPKERFSAEFPKEGPSILRIQQVVRGDSAAYFCASSQQGPEAFFGQGTRLTVV.

The genes are TRBV5-1 and TRBJ2-3; 13 bases fit TRBD2. The CDR3 length is 18 residues. From germline, CDR1 is SGHRS and CDR2 YFSETQ. V trimming: 2 bases; J trimming: 5 bases; junction bases outside the gene matches: 11. CDR3 DNA: TGCGCCAGCAGCTTTCAGTTGGGGACTAGCGGGACGGGAGATACGCAGTATTTT. It yields the protein CASSFQLGTSGTGDTQYF.

CDR3 protein: CASSPLQGTNIPDHYGYTF. DNA for the CDR3: TGTGCCAGCTCACCACTGCAGGGAACCAACATACCCGACCACTATGGCTACACCTTC. The chain links TRBV18 to TRBJ1-2; tentative D call: TRBD1 (5 bases). CDR3 length: 19 amino acids. Germline V gene lookup returns CDR1 KGHSH and CDR2 LQKENI. V dropped 1 base and J dropped 3 bases, with 24 bases sitting between them.

This chain links TRBV7-9 with TRBJ2-5, with D perhaps matching TRBD1 (5 bases). Trimming removed 2 bases at V and 10 bases at J, with 11 bases between. Looked up from germline, CDR1 is SEHNR and CDR2 is FQNEAQ (reference sequence). The CDR3 has 12 amino acids. CDR3 sequence: CASSLSGAFQYF. The CDR3 bases are TGTGCCAGCAGCTTATCTGGGGCCTTCCAGTACTTC. The whole variable domain, filled in from reference TRBV7-9 and TRBJ2-5, reads DTGVSQNPRHKITKRGQNVTFRCDPISEHNRLYWYRQTLGQGPEFLTYFQNEAQLEKSRLLSDRFSAERPKGSFSTLEIQRTEQGDSAMYLCASSLSGAFQYFGPGTRLLVL.

The chain recombines TRBV11-2 with TRBJ2-1, with 15 bases aligning to TRBD2. The V segment lost 3 bases and the J segment 8 bases; nucleotides outside the gene matches: 2. The germline V gene encodes CDR1 SGHAT and CDR2 FQNNGV. The CDR3 spans 15 residues. Written as DNA, the CDR3 is TGTGCCAGCAGCTTCGGACTAGCGGGAGGGGATGAGCAGTTCTTC. Its translation: CASSFGLAGGDEQFF.

This clone occurred a few times. The rearrangement joins TRBV19 to TRBJ1-6; 7 bases align to TRBD1. The V segment lost 6 bases and the J segment 8 bases; nucleotides outside the gene matches: 13. Germline V gene sequence: CDR1 LNHDA, CDR2 SQIVND (reference sequence). There are 16 residues in the CDR3. This CDR3 reads CASRLTPGRGHSPLHF. The CDR3 bases are TGTGCCAGTAGACTTACCCCGGGAAGGGGGCATTCACCCCTCCACTTT. Full variable domain (outside the CDR3, taken from reference TRBV19 and TRBJ1-6): DGGITQSPKYLFRKEGQNVTLSCEQNLNHDAMYWYRQDPGQGLRLIYYSQIVNDFQKGDIAEGYSVSREKKESFPLTVTSAQKNPTAFYLCASRLTPGRGHSPLHFGNGTRLTVT.

This clone has a handful of counts. The V gene is TRBV28, the J gene TRBJ2-7, with D possibly being TRBD1 or TRBD2 (5 bases each). The V gene lost 3 bases and the J gene lost 3 bases, with 12 bases spanning the gap. Germline-derived CDR1 and CDR2 are MDHEN and SYDVKM. There are 14 residues in the CDR3. CDR3 sequence reads: CASSFLGRSYEQYF. The CDR3 coding sequence is TGTGCCAGCAGTTTTTTGGGACGGAGCTACGAGCAGTACTTC.

The V gene is TRBV4-3, the J gene TRBJ2-5; 10 bases line up with TRBD2. Germline V lookup: CDR1 LGHNA, CDR2 YSLEER. V gave up 4 bases and J gave up 4 bases; unmatched junction bases: 9. The CDR3 loop spans 16 amino acids. The CDR3 here is CASSRRLAGGGETQYF. As DNA, the CDR3 is TGCGCCAGCAGCCGACGTTTAGCGGGAGGTGGAGAGACCCAGTACTTC.

The genes are TRBV10-1 and TRBJ2-2, with TRBD1 identical over 8 bases. Trimming at V came to 7 bases and at J to 2 bases, leaving 6 bases not matched to a gene. The CDR3 runs 15 residues. Germline V gene sequence: CDR1 WNHNN, CDR2 SYGVQD (reference sequence). CDR3 bases: TGCGCCAGCATGGCGGGACAGGCCAACACCGGGGAGCTGTTTTTT. Its protein is CASMAGQANTGELFF.

V and J are TRBV19 and TRBJ1-2; D is unclear. CDR1 and CDR2 (germline): LNHDA, SQIVND (reference sequence). The V and J ends lost 8 bases and 4 bases respectively, with 11 bases between them. This CDR3 contains 12 residues. The chain's CDR3 is CASSDGFYGYTF. For the CDR3, the DNA is TGTGCCAGTTCGGACGGATTCTATGGCTACACCTTC.

The V call is TRBV7-9, the J call TRBJ1-2; 7 bases agree with TRBD1. This CDR3 comprises 15 residues. Germline CDR1 is SEHNR and CDR2 is FQNEAQ (reference sequence). Unmatched junction bases numbered 5, after V lost 3 bases and J lost 1 base. CDR3 sequence: CASSFGQANNYGYTF. CDR3 DNA: TGTGCCAGCAGCTTCGGACAGGCTAATAACTATGGCTACACCTTC.

This clone was recorded a few times. This chain links TRBV27 with TRBJ2-7; D gene unclear. The CDR3 extends over 15 amino acids. Germline V gives CDR1 MNHEY, CDR2 SMNVEV (reference sequence). V dropped 5 bases and J dropped 0 bases, with 14 bases sitting between them. CDR3 sequence: CASSPDRRSSYEQYF. Written as DNA, the CDR3 is TGTGCCAGCAGTCCGGACCGAAGGAGCTCCTACGAGCAGTACTTC.

The sample holds a few counts of this clone. V gene TRBV7-9 combines with J gene TRBJ1-2; no clear D gene. V was pared by 5 bases and J by 5 bases, with 21 bases between. The CDR3 length is 16 residues. CDR1 SEHNR and CDR2 FQNEAQ come from the germline V gene (reference sequence). CDR3 protein: CASSLTLEGSRYGYTF. The DNA for the CDR3 is TGTGCCAGCAGCCTGACTCTTGAGGGTAGCCGTTATGGCTACACCTTC. Complete variable domain (other parts from reference TRBV7-9 and TRBJ1-2): DTGVSQNPRHKITKRGQNVTFRCDPISEHNRLYWYRQTLGQGPEFLTYFQNEAQLEKSRLLSDRFSAERPKGSFSTLEIQRTEQGDSAMYLCASSLTLEGSRYGYTFGSGTRLTVV.

This clone was detected a few times. The rearrangement joins TRBV13 to TRBJ2-1, with D possibly TRBD2 on 6 matching bases. The CDR3 has 16 amino acids. Germline V gene sequence: CDR1 PRHDT, CDR2 FYEKMQ (reference sequence). Deletions cut 4 bases from V and 5 bases from J, with 18 bases between. The chain's CDR3 is CASSSASGLNNNEQFF. For the CDR3, the DNA is TGTGCCAGCAGCTCCGCCAGCGGGCTAAATAACAATGAGCAGTTCTTC.

The chain is built from TRBV5-4 and TRBJ2-7, with D perhaps TRBD1 (5 bases). Trimming shortened V by 0 bases and J by 7 bases, and 17 bases separated the two germline ends. Germline CDR1 reads SGHNT; CDR2 reads YYREEE (reference sequence). The CDR3 has 15 amino acids. CDR3 region: CASSLDQGPLGEQYF. DNA of the CDR3: TGTGCCAGCAGCTTGGATCAGGGTCCCCTGGGGGAGCAGTACTTC.

The table lists this clone with a few counts. The chain has TRBV2 and TRBJ2-1; D call uncertain. CDR3 length equals 12 residues. Trimming cost V 8 bases and J 3 bases, with 8 bases left between them. The germline V gene encodes CDR1 SNHLY and CDR2 FYNNEI. The CDR3, as DNA: TGTGCCAGCCTGGAGAACTACAATGAGCAGTTCTTC. Translation: CASLENYNEQFF.

This rearrangement joins TRBV7-9 to TRBJ2-1; 9 bases agree with TRBD2. Unmatched junction bases numbered 14, after V lost 3 bases and J lost 8 bases. This CDR3 region has 17 residues. The germline V gene has CDR1 SEHNR and CDR2 FQNEAQ (reference sequence). The chain's CDR3 is CASSFRSLAGQQDEQFF. CDR3 sequence (DNA): TGTGCCAGCAGCTTTAGGTCTCTAGCGGGGCAGCAGGATGAGCAGTTCTTC.

There are a few counts of this clone. V is TRBV4-3 and J is TRBJ2-5; the D gene could be TRBD1 or TRBD2 (6 bases each). V gave up 1 base and J gave up 1 base, with 19 bases separating them. Germline CDR1 and CDR2: LGHNA and YSLEER. The CDR3 is 18 amino acids. The CDR3 DNA follows: TGCGCCAGCAGCCAAGTTACGGGGGCCCGAACCTCCCAAGAGACCCAGTACTTC. Its protein product is CASSQVTGARTSQETQYF.

The J gene is TRBJ2-2, the V gene TRBV5-1; no reliable D call. The V gene's germline CDR1 is SGHRS and CDR2 YFSETQ. V lost 0 bases and J lost 0, with 6 bases in between. The length of the CDR3 is 15 residues. This CDR3 is CASSLVKANTGELFF. The CDR3 DNA reads TGCGCCAGCAGCTTGGTAAAGGCGAACACCGGGGAGCTGTTTTTT.

For this clone: Other DNA sequences in the same sample also yield this CDR3. The gene calls are TRBV7-9 and TRBJ2-1; 13 bases agree with TRBD2. The CDR3 contains 15 residues. Germline CDR1 is SEHNR and CDR2 is FQNEAQ (reference sequence). Trimming cost V 2 bases and J 6 bases; bases outside gene matches: 1. CDR3 sequence: CASSLTSGRGNEQFF. CDR3 in DNA: TGTGCCAGCAGCTTAACTAGCGGGAGGGGCAATGAGCAGTTCTTC.

This clone has a handful of counts. DNA of the CDR3: TGTGCCAGCAGCGTAGCCGGGTTAGCGGGATCCCACGAGCAGTACTTC. This translates into CASSVAGLAGSHEQYF. The chain is built from TRBV9 and TRBJ2-7, with TRBD2 identical over 8 bases. The CDR3 is made up of 16 amino acids. The germline V gene encodes CDR1 SGDLS and CDR2 YYNGEE. The trim removed 0 bases at V and 5 bases at J, leaving 10 bases unmatched.

The DNA of the CDR3 is TGTGCCAGCAGCCCCGGGACATTCAAAAACATTCAGTACTTC. This encodes CASSPGTFKNIQYF. The chain couples TRBV5-4 to TRBJ2-4, with D perhaps TRBD1 (6 bases). The V end lost 4 bases, the J end lost 3 bases, and 11 bases lay between the germline ends. CDR1 and CDR2 from the germline V gene are SGHNT and YYREEE (reference sequence). The CDR3 is made up of 14 amino acids.

Only a few counts were recorded for this clone. The chain carries TRBV28 and TRBJ1-2, with no clear D. V was trimmed by 4 bases and J by 4 bases, leaving 10 bases between them. CDR1 is MDHEN and CDR2 is SYDVKM in the germline V gene. The CDR3 length is 13 residues. The CDR3: CASSSSRTYGYTF. CDR3 coding DNA: TGTGCCAGCAGTTCATCAAGGACCTATGGCTACACCTTC.

This clone was recorded a few times. Other DNA sequences of this sample code for an identical CDR3. The chain has TRBV28 and TRBJ1-2; 10 bases fit TRBD1. V shed 5 bases, J shed 8 bases, and the junction held 8 bases outside the gene matches. This CDR3 spans 14 amino acids. The germline gives CDR1 MDHEN, CDR2 SYDVKM. The CDR3 DNA reads as TGTGCCAGCAGTCGACAGGGGGCGCGAAGAGGCTACACCTTC. Amino acid sequence: CASSRQGARRGYTF.